This entry lists 15 T cell receptor beta chains sequenced from one sample in a study of blood T cells in healthy people across ages. It was with a sample-barcoded 5' primer and a J-beta primer mix that a second PCR of about 6 to 12 cycles was run. TCRdb reprocessed the 5' RACE reads with MiXCR, giving one entry per CDR3 protein. The sample lists approximately 600,000 distinct CDR3 sequences; around three fifths were seen once. The sequencing input was blood. The source is a man aged 55 to 70 in good health.

CDR3 sequence reads: CSAYSYSNQPQHF. CDR3 coding DNA: TGCAGTGCCTACTCGTATAGCAATCAGCCCCAGCATTTT. This sequence joins TRBV20-1 and TRBJ1-5; D is unresolved. The CDR3 contains 13 residues. Germline CDR1 DFQATT, CDR2 SNEGSKA (reference sequence). V lost 6 bases to trimming and J lost 0 bases, with 9 bases between them.

The genes are TRBV20-1 and TRBJ2-5; D perhaps matches TRBD1 (6 bases). This CDR3 is 13 amino acids long. Trimming cost V 4 bases and J 2 bases, with 11 bases left between them. Germline loops: CDR1 DFQATT, CDR2 SNEGSKA (reference sequence). CDR3 sequence reads: CSATPGAQETQYF. The CDR3 DNA sequence: TGCAGTGCTACTCCAGGGGCGCAAGAGACCCAGTACTTC.

J is TRBJ2-1 and V is TRBV20-1; 9 nucleotides align to TRBD2. In germline, CDR1 is DFQATT, CDR2 SNEGSKA (reference sequence). J lost 7 bases, V lost 3 bases, and 16 bases had no gene match. The CDR3 length is 17 residues. The CDR3 loop reads CSASPISGGGGVNEQFF. CDR3 DNA sequence: TGCAGTGCTAGCCCTATTTCCGGCGGGGGGGGTGTGAATGAGCAGTTCTTC.

This clonotype appeared a few times. The V and J genes are TRBV12-3 or TRBV12-4 and TRBJ2-3, with D unresolved. V was cut by 2 bases and J by 0 bases, with 9 bases left in between. This CDR3 contains 15 residues. CDR3 sequence: CASSLMGSSTDTQYF. Here the CDR3 DNA reads TGTGCCAGCAGTTTAATGGGGTCTAGCACAGATACGCAGTATTTT.

This chain uses TRBV4-1 with TRBJ2-7, with 11 bases fitting TRBD2. Unmatched junction bases numbered 2, after V lost 1 base and J lost 0 bases. Germline-derived CDR1 and CDR2 are MGHRA and YSYEKL. This CDR3 is 16 amino acids long. CDR3 DNA sequence: TGCGCCAGCAGCCAAGTAGCGGGGGGGAGCTCCTACGAGCAGTACTTC. Amino acids: CASSQVAGGSSYEQYF.

The rearrangement links TRBV28 to TRBJ2-7, with a weak D call TRBD2 (6 bases). The CDR3 has 14 residues. V was pared by 4 bases and J by 7 bases, with 17 bases between. Germline V lookup: CDR1 MDHEN, CDR2 SYDVKM. CDR3 bases: TGTGCCAGCAGTTCCCACGGGGGTCTGGGGGAGCAGTACTTC. This codes for CASSSHGGLGEQYF. Full variable domain (outside the CDR3, taken from reference TRBV28 and TRBJ2-7): DVKVTQSSRYLVKRTGEKVFLECVQDMDHENMFWYRQDPGLGLRLIYFSYDVKMKEKGDIPEGYSVSREKKERFSLILESASTNQTSMYLCASSSHGGLGEQYFGPGTRLTVT.

The chain recombines TRBV4-2 with TRBJ2-3, with 7 bases that match TRBD2. This CDR3 is 17 amino acids long. The germline CDR1 and CDR2 sequences are LGHNA and YNFKEQ. The V gene end was trimmed by 0 bases and the J gene end by 0 bases; junction bases not matched to a gene: 6. CDR3 residues: CASSQDRGETSTDTQYF. Here the CDR3 DNA reads TGTGCCAGCAGCCAAGATCGGGGGGAAACTAGCACAGATACGCAGTATTTT.

This sequence joins TRBV4-3 and TRBJ2-7; tentatively, D is TRBD2 (5 bases). This CDR3 has 14 amino acids. CDR1 and CDR2 (germline): LGHNA, YSLEER. Trimming removed 0 bases at V and 5 bases at J, with 11 bases between. This chain's CDR3 is CASSQDRTYHEQYF. CDR3 nucleotide sequence: TGCGCCAGCAGCCAAGATCGGACTTACCACGAGCAGTACTTC.

The chain couples TRBV5-4 to TRBJ2-1, with 7 positions matching TRBD2. This CDR3 has 15 residues. V trimming: 0 bases; J trimming: 5 bases; junction bases outside the gene matches: 5. The V gene's germline CDR1 is SGHNT and CDR2 YYREEE (reference sequence). CDR3 sequence: CASSLVAGEDNEQFF. Written as DNA, the CDR3 is TGTGCCAGCAGCTTGGTTGCGGGGGAGGACAATGAGCAGTTCTTC.

The CDR3: CASSLRQPGTGELFF. Here the CDR3 DNA reads TGCGCCAGCAGCTTGAGGCAGCCGGGCACCGGGGAGCTGTTTTTT. The chain has TRBV5-1 and TRBJ2-2; D uncertain. Germline V CDR1 and CDR2: SGHRS, YFSETQ. Trimming took off 1 base at V and 4 bases at J, with 11 bases between the two ends. This CDR3 spans 15 amino acids.

The chain couples TRBV20-1 to TRBJ2-3, with 9 positions matching TRBD2. The CDR3 runs 15 residues. CDR1 is DFQATT and CDR2 is SNEGSKA in the germline V gene (reference sequence). Trimming took 1 base from V and 6 from J; bases not matched to a gene: 8. Here the CDR3 DNA reads TGCAGTGCTAGAGTGCGGCTAGCGGGGATCGATACGCAGTATTTT. It is translated as CSARVRLAGIDTQYF.

J is TRBJ1-5 and V is TRBV20-1; unclear D gene. The CDR3 has 10 residues. From germline, CDR1 is DFQATT and CDR2 SNEGSKA (reference sequence). V lost 1 base to trimming and J lost 7 bases, with 2 bases between them. The CDR3 region is CSARVQPQHF. The CDR3 nucleotides read TGCAGTGCTAGAGTGCAGCCCCAGCATTTT.

This clonotype has a count of ten or more. The junction departs from the called germline gene at one end, perhaps through a read error. The chain recombines TRBV9 with TRBJ2-1; D uncertain. Germline values: CDR1 SGDLS, CDR2 YYNGEE. The CDR3 extends over 13 amino acids. CDR3 in DNA: TGCGCCAGCAGCGTCGGCTCCTACAATGAGCAGTTCTTC. Translation gives CASSVGSYNEQFF.

The V call is TRBV5-1, the J call TRBJ2-5, with D possibly being TRBD2 (5 bases). The CDR3 totals 15 residues. Trimming removed 1 base at V and 1 base at J, with 11 bases between. CDR1 is SGHRS, CDR2 YFSETQ, per germline. The CDR3, as DNA: TGCGCCAGCAGCTTGTCGTTCCTAGCCCAAGAGACCCAGTACTTC. Encoded protein: CASSLSFLAQETQYF.

This clonotype was detected only a few times. J is TRBJ2-7 and V is TRBV7-2, with no clear D. Germline V gives CDR1 SGHTA, CDR2 FQGNSA. This CDR3 contains 14 residues. The germline V and J ends were trimmed by 5 bases and 0 bases, with 11 bases remaining between them. The CDR3 loop reads CASSPSVNSYEQYF. CDR3 DNA sequence: TGTGCCAGCAGCCCTTCAGTTAACTCCTACGAGCAGTACTTC.